This TCR beta chain was recovered during a study of early T cells in non-severe SARS-CoV-2 infection (dated by TCRdb to 2020 to 2022). About the study as a whole: TCR sequencing used bulk RNA from unsorted whole blood, so alpha and beta chains could not be paired. Points the paper makes about the study in general: VDJdb matching was skewed toward anti-spike CD8 responses and likely underestimated virus-specific expansions, missing private and CD4 specificities.

The study was a case-control design nested within a healthcare worker cohort in London, UK, with weekly nasopharyngeal swab PCR tests and blood sampling. Healthcare workers were recruited during the week of the UK lockdown, between 23 and 31 March 2020, and followed weekly for up to about 15 weeks. A word on this clonotype: Its antigen is unknown. Base qualities are missing; no much larger clone stands one base away.

Trimming takes 4 bases from V and 6 bases from J, and the germline ends sit 19 bases apart. The CDR3, from cysteine to phenylalanine, totals 15 residues. This entry keeps only the CDR3 DNA: 45 bases, framed from base 1. According to the germline V gene, CDR1 reads SGHVS and CDR2 reads FQNEAQ. The library was made by 5' RACE. Reads for this sample came from a NextSeq 500. In the TCR library protocol, unique molecular identifiers were attached to individual cDNA molecules to correct for PCR bias and sequencing error. Sequencing covered both TCR alpha and beta chains, and within each sample the abundances of alpha and beta sequences were tightly co-correlated. In the source study's methods: Decombinator V4 was used to annotate the V gene, J gene and CDR3 of the TCR sequences. TCRs were defined as expanded if a significant change between any two time points was detected under a Poisson model with p below 0.0001. TCR abundances were normalised to the total number of TCRs sequenced per sample and expressed as counts per million. TRAV1-2 paired with TRAJ12, TRAJ20 or TRAJ33 defined MAIT TCRs, while TRAV10 paired with TRAJ18 defined iNKT TCRs. VDJdb, accessed 1 November 2021, was searched for CMV, EBV and SARS-CoV-2 annotated TCRs, with TCRs annotated for multiple antigens excluded. TCRdb took the public reads, trimmed them with fastp at Q25, ran MiXCR for clone calling and kept in-frame beta chains. Rows are combined by CDR3 protein, so each entry shows the most common genes and DNA. The V and J calls follow TCRdb's processing rather than the paper's. The sample data list 29,000 or so distinct CDR3 sequences, and 4.5% of these were observed just once. Approximately 5.8% of the sample comes from the top ten.

The sample comprised whole blood. The rearrangement joined TRBV7-8 to TRBJ2-7; the D gene is perhaps TRBD1 or TRBD2, as each covers 6 bases. The clonotype originates from an adult who was a healthcare worker with PCR-confirmed SARS-CoV-2 infection or an uninfected control (not recorded which). Read as DNA, the sequence is TGTGCCAGCAGCTCGAAACTAGGGGGGCCCACCGAGCAGTACTTC. It encodes CASSSKLGGPTEQYF.